Sequencing of this T cell receptor (beta chain) was carried out in a study of blood T cell repertoires in COVID-19. Background on the study: The samples span acute and convalescent COVID-19 from the United States, Italy and Spain.

Profiled with immunoSEQ multiplex PCR; TCRdb holds only in-frame clones, not every one. The table includes 40,000 or so clones, roughly 81% detected once. Trimming stripped 6 bases from V and 4 bases from J, with 19 bases between. The CDR3 runs 16 residues. Germline CDR1 reads KGHSH; CDR2 reads LQKENI. This clone was recorded only once. V usage is TRBV18 and J usage is TRBJ1-5; D call uncertain. This TCR was recovered from a human donor in a cohort sampled during active COVID-19. The sample comprised peripheral blood. The CDR3 DNA reads as TGTGCCAGCTCCCCCGATCGGGGAGGACTAAATCAGCCCCAGCATTTT. Encoded protein: CASSPDRGGLNQPQHF.